These 27 T cell receptor beta chains came from one sample sequenced in a study of OX40 agonist ivuxolimab in advanced cancers. TCRdb keeps only in-frame clones here, not all; method: immunoSEQ multiplex PCR. The data show approximately 61,000 clones, 87% seen once. Sequenced here: CD4+ or CD8+ T cells sorted from blood, sampled in a trial of the OX40 agonist ivuxolimab. All receptors derive from an adult with an advanced solid tumor such as melanoma, head and neck, liver or kidney cancer.

V and J are TRBV18 and TRBJ1-1; D is ambiguous. In germline, CDR1 is KGHSH, CDR2 LQKENI. CDR3 size: 14 residues. V gave up 2 bases and J gave up 0 bases, with 7 bases separating them. The chain's CDR3 is CASSPRDMNTEAFF. In DNA, the CDR3 is TGTGCCAGCTCACCAAGGGATATGAACACTGAAGCTTTCTTT.

The gene calls are TRBV5-4 and TRBJ1-1, with 8 positions matching TRBD1. Germline CDR1 SGHNT, CDR2 YYREEE (reference sequence). With V trimmed by 0 bases and J by 8 bases, 6 bases remained unmatched. The CDR3 loop spans 14 amino acids. CDR3: CASSLEPDREEAFF. CDR3 nucleotide sequence: TGTGCCAGCAGCTTGGAGCCGGACAGGGAGGAAGCTTTCTTT.

For the CDR3, the DNA is TGTGCCAGCAGCTTCTCCGACCATCAGCCCCAGCATTTT. It encodes CASSFSDHQPQHF. The chain employs TRBV7-6 and TRBJ1-5; D is uncertain. V was cut by 3 bases and J by 5 bases, with 8 bases left in between. The CDR3 has 13 residues. Germline CDR1 reads SGHVS; CDR2 reads FNYEAQ.

The rearrangement joins TRBV7-6 to TRBJ2-3; D might be TRBD1 (6 bases). The CDR3 covers 14 residues. The germline V gene encodes CDR1 SGHVS and CDR2 FNYEAQ. The V end lost 7 bases, the J end lost 1 base, and 12 bases lay between the germline ends. CDR3 region: CASTRDTRTDTQYF. The CDR3 region has the DNA TGTGCCAGCACCCGGGACACCCGCACAGATACGCAGTATTTT.

This rearrangement joins TRBV10-3 to TRBJ2-5; no firm D call. Per germline, CDR1 ENHRY and CDR2 SYGVKD. Trimming left V 4 bases short and J 0 bases short, with 6 bases between. CDR3 length: 13 residues. The CDR3 region has the DNA TGTGCCATCAGTGTCGCTTACCAAGAGACCCAGTACTTC. It codes for CAISVAYQETQYF.

This clone was counted a single time. This chain uses TRBV4-3 with TRBJ2-1; the D is unclear. The CDR3 length is 14 residues. Germline CDR1 reads LGHNA; CDR2 reads YSLEER. Between the trimmed V and J ends, which lost 0 bases and 6 bases, there was a span of 9 bases. CDR3 nucleotides: TGCGCCAGCAGCCAAGATAGGTTTAGCAATGAGCAGTTCTTC. Its protein product is CASSQDRFSNEQFF.

The rearrangement links TRBV27 to TRBJ1-1; 8 bases align to TRBD1. Germline CDR1 MNHEY, CDR2 SMNVEV (reference sequence). This CDR3 comprises 14 residues. V shed 2 bases and J 5 bases; nucleotides not matched to a gene: 4. The DNA of the CDR3 is TGTGCCAGCAGTTTAAACAGGGGGTTGACTGAAGCTTTCTTT. Its protein product is CASSLNRGLTEAFF.

J is TRBJ1-1 and V is TRBV6-6; D unclear. The germline V and J ends were trimmed by 4 bases and 0 bases, with 15 bases remaining between them. The germline gives CDR1 MNHNY, CDR2 SVGAGI (reference sequence). This CDR3 contains 16 residues. DNA of the CDR3: TGTGCCAGCAGTTCCCCCTACAGCCCCATGAACACTGAAGCTTTCTTT. Translating it yields CASSSPYSPMNTEAFF.

The DNA of the CDR3 is TGTGCCAGCAGCTTAGAGGGGTGGGGGACTTCGATAAACTTCTTC. This encodes CASSLEGWGTSINFF. This chain connects TRBV7-9 to TRBJ2-1; the D gene is possibly TRBD2 (6 bases). The germline V gene has CDR1 SEHNR and CDR2 FQNEAQ (reference sequence). The ends were cut back, 1 base at V and 16 bases at J, with 23 bases in the middle. There are 15 residues in the CDR3.

The chain carries TRBV29-1 and TRBJ2-7, with TRBD2 identical over 7 bases. V lost 6 bases to trimming and J lost 2 bases; unmatched junction nucleotides: 13. Germline V CDR1 and CDR2: SQVTM, ANQGSEA. The CDR3 is 15 residues long. CDR3 coding DNA: TGCAGCGTGGCCCTTGGGGGGAGGGGCCCCTACGAGCAGTACTTC. Translation: CSVALGGRGPYEQYF.

This rearrangement joins TRBV11-2 to TRBJ2-2; D is uncertain. The CDR3 covers 15 residues. CDR1 and CDR2 from the germline V gene are SGHAT and FQNNGV. With 3 bases removed from V and 0 bases from J, the gap between germline ends came to 8 bases. CDR3 DNA sequence: TGTGCCAGCAGCTTGTCAAACGCGAACACCGGGGAGCTGTTTTTT. It yields the protein CASSLSNANTGELFF.

This chain joins TRBV2 and TRBJ2-1, with TRBD2 matching over 10 bases. After removal of 4 bases from V and 9 bases from J, the junction contained 6 bases not matched to a gene. Germline CDR1 and CDR2: SNHLY and FYNNEI. The CDR3 sequence is 14 residues long. The CDR3 reads CASSVQREGGEQFF. Written as DNA, the CDR3 is TGTGCCAGCAGTGTTCAGCGGGAGGGCGGTGAGCAGTTCTTC.

The rearrangement joins TRBV19 to TRBJ1-2; TRBD1 matches at 12 bases. Per germline, CDR1 LNHDA and CDR2 SQIVND (reference sequence). The length of the CDR3 is 15 residues. V shed 7 bases, J shed 5 bases, and the junction held 8 bases outside the gene matches. The CDR3 DNA sequence: TGTGCCAGTATCTCCCGGGACAGGGGGCTATATGGCTACACCTTC. Residues: CASISRDRGLYGYTF.

This chain joins TRBV5-1 and TRBJ1-2; 10 bases agree with TRBD1. Trimming removed 0 bases from V and 0 bases from J; junction bases left unmatched: 5. CDR1 and CDR2 from the germline V gene are SGHRS and YFSETQ. The CDR3 length is 17 residues. This CDR3 reads CASSLAPGQGTNYGYTF. CDR3 bases: TGCGCCAGCAGCTTGGCCCCGGGACAGGGGACTAACTATGGCTACACCTTC.

DNA of the CDR3: TGTGCCAGCAGCTCGACCAAGGACAGGGCGACGGGGGAGCAGTACTTC. Translation: CASSSTKDRATGEQYF. The genes are TRBV5-4 and TRBJ2-7; 8 bases fit TRBD1. The trim removed 3 bases at V and 7 bases at J, leaving 15 bases unmatched. Per the germline V gene, CDR1 is SGHNT and CDR2 is YYREEE (reference sequence). The CDR3 contains 16 residues.

The rearrangement uses TRBV10-3 and TRBJ2-7; D is unclear. The CDR3 is made up of 14 amino acids. V was clipped by 4 bases and J by 0 bases, with 10 bases between them. Germline values: CDR1 ENHRY, CDR2 SYGVKD. The chain's CDR3 is CAISGLPTSYEQYF. DNA for the CDR3: TGTGCCATCAGTGGACTCCCGACCTCCTACGAGCAGTACTTC.

V is TRBV30 and J is TRBJ2-2, with D perhaps TRBD2 (6 bases). Germline-derived CDR1 and CDR2 are GTSNPN and SVGIG (reference sequence). CDR3 length equals 13 residues. In DNA form, the CDR3 reads TGTGCGGGGACTGGGACGAACACCGGGGAGCTGTTTTTT. This gives the protein CAGTGTNTGELFF.

V gene TRBV27 combines with J gene TRBJ2-1, with TRBD2 identical over 8 bases. The junction had 8 bases not matched to a gene; V was cut back by 6 bases and J by 1 base. The germline CDR1 and CDR2 sequences are MNHEY and SMNVEV (reference sequence). This CDR3 spans 16 amino acids. DNA for the CDR3: TGTGCCAGCAGAATCGGGGGGGCCGAGTCCTACAATGAGCAGTTCTTC. This sequence encodes CASRIGGAESYNEQFF.

This rearrangement joins TRBV3-2 to TRBJ1-2. TRBV3-2 is reported as a pseudogene. The CDR3 runs to 9 residues. CDR3 bases: TGTGCCAGCGGTTATGGCTACACCTTC. This codes for CASGYGYTF.

V gene TRBV20-1 combines with J gene TRBJ2-5; D gene unclear. The germline gives CDR1 DFQATT, CDR2 SNEGSKA (reference sequence). The CDR3 is 11 residues long. Trimming removed 7 bases from V and 0 bases from J, with 6 bases in between. In nucleotides, the CDR3 is TGCAGTGGGGCCTACCAAGAGACCCAGTACTTC. This sequence encodes CSGAYQETQYF.

This chain joins TRBV11-2 and TRBJ1-2, with TRBD1 identical over 7 bases. The CDR3 sequence is 14 residues long. V was pared by 1 base and J by 4 bases, with 3 bases of the junction left unmatched. Germline V gene sequence: CDR1 SGHAT, CDR2 FQNNGV. The CDR3 sequence is CASSLGSGGYGYTF. CDR3 DNA: TGTGCCAGCAGCTTAGGATCAGGGGGCTATGGCTACACCTTC.

This clone was recorded once. Here the CDR3 reads CASSVGGSENSGANVLTF. DNA for the CDR3: TGTGCCAGCAGCGTAGGAGGCAGCGAGAACTCTGGGGCCAACGTCCTGACTTTC. This chain joins TRBV9 and TRBJ2-6; no clear D. The V and J ends lost 0 bases and 0 bases respectively, with 13 bases between them. This CDR3 comprises 18 residues. Germline loops: CDR1 SGDLS, CDR2 YYNGEE. The variable domain in full, with the rest retrieved from reference TRBV9 and TRBJ2-6, is DSGVTQTPKHLITATGQRVTLRCSPRSGDLSVYWYQQSLDQGLQFLIQYYNGEERAKGNILERFSAQQFPDLHSELNLSSLELGDSALYFCASSVGGSENSGANVLTFGAGSRLTVL.

This clone was seen a handful of times. The rearrangement joins TRBV9 to TRBJ1-5, with 8 bases aligning to TRBD1. V was pared by 3 bases and J by 2 bases, with 1 base of the junction left unmatched. Germline loops: CDR1 SGDLS, CDR2 YYNGEE. The CDR3 consists of 14 residues. In nucleotides, the CDR3 is TGTGCCAGCAGCGCGACAGGGGGCAATCAGCCCCAGCATTTT. Translation: CASSATGGNQPQHF.

V usage is TRBV19 and J usage is TRBJ1-3; a weak D match, TRBD1 (5 bases). V lost 7 bases to trimming and J lost 1 base, with 14 bases between them. Germline CDR1 LNHDA, CDR2 SQIVND (reference sequence). CDR3 length: 15 amino acids. CDR3 nucleotide sequence: TGTGCCAGTACCCTAACAAGGGGATCTGGAAACACCATATATTTT. Translating gives CASTLTRGSGNTIYF.

This sequence joins TRBV2 and TRBJ2-7; D might be TRBD2 (6 bases). This CDR3 region has 11 residues. V lost 4 bases and J lost 6, with 7 bases in between. Per germline, CDR1 SNHLY and CDR2 FYNNEI. Written as DNA, the CDR3 is TGTGCCAGCAGTGCCGGGAGCGAGCAGTACTTC. It is translated as CASSAGSEQYF.

The V gene is TRBV18, the J gene TRBJ2-7, with D possibly being TRBD2 (5 bases). Germline V gene lookup returns CDR1 KGHSH and CDR2 LQKENI. V was pared by 0 bases and J by 6 bases, with 9 bases between. The CDR3 loop spans 13 amino acids. This CDR3 reads CASSPPLAGEQYF. In nucleotides, the CDR3 is TGTGCCAGCTCACCACCGCTAGCTGGCGAGCAGTACTTC.

The V and J genes are TRBV5-1 and TRBJ1-3; D is uncertain. Germline V lookup: CDR1 SGHRS, CDR2 YFSETQ. CDR3 length: 15 amino acids. Trimming took off 5 bases at V and 0 bases at J, with 12 bases between the two ends. CDR3 in DNA: TGCGCCAGCAGTCCTGTAAGCACCTCTGGAAACACCATATATTTT. Translated, it gives CASSPVSTSGNTIYF.